This is a list of T cell receptor beta chains from one sample in a study of OX40 agonist ivuxolimab in advanced cancers. The assay was immunoSEQ multiplex PCR, and TCRdb's table has in-frame clones only and misses some. The sample lists over 55,000 clones; around 77% were seen once. The sample here was CD4+ or CD8+ T cells sorted from blood, taken in a trial of the OX40 agonist ivuxolimab. These receptors were taken from an adult with an advanced solid tumor such as melanoma, head and neck, liver or kidney cancer. Each CDR3 is given with its conserved first and last residue. A D gene is named only where the DNA matches it firmly. Part of the rows lack a size; the others show once, few, many or a class for expanded clones.

abundance: .
d_gene: TRBD1
len: 15
v_gene: TRBV14
j_gene: TRBJ2-7
CDR3aa: CASSQAGTGYYEQYF
CDR3nt: TGTGCCAGCAGCCAAGCCGGGACAGGGTATTACGAGCAGTACTTC

abundance: .
d_gene: .
len: 14
v_gene: TRBV27
j_gene: TRBJ1-1
CDR3aa: CASTLGGANTEAFF
CDR3nt: TGTGCCAGCACCCTTGGGGGCGCGAACACTGAAGCTTTCTTT

abundance: .
d_gene: TRBD1
len: 16
v_gene: TRBV11-2
j_gene: TRBJ1-1
CDR3aa: CASSLAGTGGGTEAFF
CDR3nt: TGTGCCAGCAGCTTAGCCGGGACAGGGGGCGGCACTGAAGCTTTCTTT

abundance: once
d_gene: .
len: 12
v_gene: TRBV30
j_gene: TRBJ1-2
CDR3aa: CAWSSGNYGYTF
CDR3nt: TGTGCCTGGAGTTCGGGTAACTATGGCTACACCTTC

abundance: many
d_gene: .
len: 14
v_gene: TRBV7-3
j_gene: TRBJ2-5
CDR3aa: CASSLGGAQETQYF
CDR3nt: TGTGCCAGCAGCTTAGGGGGAGCGCAAGAGACCCAGTACTTC

abundance: once
d_gene: .
len: 13
v_gene: TRBV30
j_gene: TRBJ2-7
CDR3aa: CAWSNGANYEQYF
CDR3nt: TGTGCCTGGAGTAACGGAGCCAATTACGAGCAGTACTTC

abundance: .
d_gene: TRBD2
len: 19
v_gene: TRBV7-8
j_gene: TRBJ2-2
CDR3aa: CASSLARRLAGSRTGELFF
CDR3nt: TGTGCCAGCAGCTTAGCGAGGAGACTAGCGGGATCGAGGACCGGGGAGCTGTTTTTT

abundance: .
d_gene: .
len: 15
v_gene: TRBV27
j_gene: TRBJ2-7
CDR3aa: CTSSLSGPGRLAQYF
CDR3nt: TGTACCAGCAGTTTATCGGGCCCGGGACGCCTCGCGCAGTACTTC

abundance: .
d_gene: .
len: 14
v_gene: TRBV30
j_gene: TRBJ2-6
CDR3aa: CAWSSGTGANVLTF
CDR3nt: TGTGCCTGGAGTTCCGGGACTGGGGCCAACGTCCTGACTTTC

abundance: .
d_gene: .
len: 14
v_gene: TRBV19
j_gene: TRBJ1-1
CDR3aa: CASSIVAVNTEAFF
CDR3nt: TGTGCCAGTAGTATAGTGGCGGTGAACACTGAAGCTTTCTTT

abundance: .
d_gene: TRBD2
len: 18
v_gene: TRBV18
j_gene: TRBJ2-3
CDR3aa: CASSLISPGLAITDTQYF
CDR3nt: TGTGCCAGCTCACTCATTTCACCGGGACTAGCGATCACAGATACGCAGTATTTT

abundance: .
d_gene: TRBD1
len: 13
v_gene: TRBV9
j_gene: TRBJ2-5
CDR3aa: CASSVGQGETQYF
CDR3nt: TGTGCCAGCAGCGTAGGACAGGGAGAGACCCAGTACTTC

abundance: .
d_gene: TRBD2
len: 15
v_gene: TRBV11-2
j_gene: TRBJ2-7
CDR3aa: CASSEGLALSYEQYF
CDR3nt: TGTGCCAGCAGCGAGGGACTAGCGCTCTCCTACGAGCAGTACTTC

abundance: once
d_gene: .
len: 11
v_gene: TRBV30
j_gene: TRBJ2-7
CDR3aa: CAWSVRGEQYF
CDR3nt: TGTGCCTGGAGTGTACGAGGCGAGCAGTACTTC

abundance: .
d_gene: .
len: 11
v_gene: TRBV6-5
j_gene: TRBJ2-7
CDR3aa: CASRSSYEQYF
CDR3nt: TGTGCCAGCAGATCCTCCTACGAGCAGTACTTC

abundance: .
d_gene: TRBD2
len: 15
v_gene: TRBV14
j_gene: TRBJ2-1
CDR3aa: CASSQGTSGSGEQFF
CDR3nt: TGTGCCAGCAGCCAAGGGACTAGCGGGAGTGGTGAGCAGTTCTTC

abundance: .
d_gene: TRBD1
len: 14
v_gene: TRBV28
j_gene: TRBJ1-4
CDR3aa: CASSTGGASEKLFF
CDR3nt: TGTGCCAGCAGTACAGGGGGCGCATCTGAAAAACTGTTTTTT

abundance: .
d_gene: .
len: 13
v_gene: TRBV11-2
j_gene: TRBJ2-5
CDR3aa: CASRPPTKETQYF
CDR3nt: TGTGCCAGCAGACCCCCGACAAAAGAGACCCAGTACTTC

abundance: .
d_gene: .
len: 13
v_gene: TRBV19
j_gene: TRBJ1-2
CDR3aa: CASSHETGGDLLF
CDR3nt: TGTGCCAGTAGTCACGAAACCGGCGGGGACCTACTCTTC

abundance: .
d_gene: .
len: 14
v_gene: TRBV2
j_gene: TRBJ2-7
CDR3aa: CASRSGIRALEQYF
CDR3nt: TGTGCCAGCAGGTCCGGCATCAGGGCCCTCGAGCAGTACTTC

abundance: .
d_gene: .
len: 14
v_gene: TRBV5-1
j_gene: TRBJ1-2
CDR3aa: CASKTGGAYHGYTF
CDR3nt: TGCGCCAGCAAAACCGGGGGGGCATACCATGGCTACACCTTC

abundance: .
d_gene: .
len: 13
v_gene: TRBV9
j_gene: TRBJ2-4
CDR3aa: CASSAGTKNIQYF
CDR3nt: TGTGCCAGCAGCGCGGGTACCAAAAACATTCAGTACTTC

abundance: .
d_gene: .
len: 14
v_gene: TRBV6-6
j_gene: TRBJ1-1
CDR3aa: CASSGPGMNTEAFF
CDR3nt: TGTGCCAGCTCAGGACCAGGGATGAACACTGAAGCTTTCTTT

abundance: .
d_gene: .
len: 14
v_gene: TRBV6-5
j_gene: TRBJ1-2
CDR3aa: CASRPGRLNYGYTF
CDR3nt: TGTGCCAGCAGGCCCGGACGGTTAAACTATGGCTACACCTTC

abundance: .
d_gene: .
len: 12
v_gene: TRBV5-6
j_gene: TRBJ2-2
CDR3aa: CASSRHGRELFF
CDR3nt: TGTGCCAGCAGCCGTCATGGCCGGGAGCTGTTTTTT

abundance: few
d_gene: .
len: 14
v_gene: TRBV19
j_gene: TRBJ1-1
CDR3aa: CASRTTSWFGEAFF
CDR3nt: TGTGCCAGTAGGACGACCTCTTGGTTTGGTGAAGCTTTCTTT